Following are 13 T cell receptor beta chains from one sample sequenced in a study of prognosis after radiotherapy for stage I lung cancer. Two-round multiplex PCR amplified TCR beta CDR3 from genomic DNA. Specific primers for each TRBV and TRBJ gene were what first-round PCR used. TCRdb fed the multiplex PCR reads into MiXCR, producing one record per CDR3 protein. There are roughly 30,000 distinct CDR3 sequences in the sample; about 41% occur only once, and under 35% lies in the top ten. The source material was PBMCs, sampled before or after stereotactic body radiation therapy (not recorded which). All receptors derive from a donor over 45 with non-small cell lung cancer.

This clonotype was seen at least ten times. The rearrangement links TRBV11-2 to TRBJ2-3, with TRBD2 identical over 10 bases. CDR1 is SGHAT and CDR2 is FQNNGV in the germline V gene. CDR3 size: 14 residues. V lost 8 bases and J lost 2; bases outside the gene matches: 4. The CDR3 sequence is CASSLAGATDTQYF. The CDR3 nucleotides read TGTGCCAGCTCCCTAGCGGGAGCCACAGATACGCAGTATTTT.

The J gene is TRBJ2-7, the V gene TRBV28; D ambiguous. The CDR3 is 12 residues long. V was cut by 5 bases and J by 6 bases, with 11 bases left in between. Germline lookup yields CDR1 MDHEN and CDR2 SYDVKM. The CDR3 DNA sequence: TGTGCCAGCAGTCCATTCCGGGTCGAGCAGTACTTC. Translating gives CASSPFRVEQYF.

This rearrangement joins TRBV28 to TRBJ1-6, with 8 positions matching TRBD1. The CDR3 is 18 residues long. After removal of 5 bases from V and 8 bases from J, the junction contained 17 bases not matched to a gene. CDR1 and CDR2 from the germline V gene are MDHEN and SYDVKM. CDR3 bases: TGTGCCAGCAGTCCAACCGTGGCAGGGGGCCGCCTGCATTCACCCCTCCACTTT. Its translation: CASSPTVAGGRLHSPLHF.

This clonotype was recorded at least ten times. The CDR3 DNA is TGTGCCAGCAGCTTAAGTCGCGAGACCCAGTACTTC. Its translation is CASSLSRETQYF. V and J are TRBV7-3 and TRBJ2-5; no firm D call. The length of the CDR3 is 12 residues. CDR1 is SGHTA, CDR2 FQGTGA, per germline. V lost 1 base to trimming and J lost 5 bases, with 5 bases between them. The full variable domain, with the rest looked up from reference TRBV7-3 and TRBJ2-5, is GAGVSQTPSNKVTEKGKYVELRCDPISGHTALYWYRQSLGQGPEFLIYFQGTGAADDSGLPNDRFFAVRPEGSVSTLKIQRTERGDSAVYLCASSLSRETQYFGPGTRLLVL.

In this sample, this clonotype turned up once. The genes are TRBV2 and TRBJ2-5, with a tentative D call TRBD1 (5 bases). This CDR3 has 14 amino acids. The germline gives CDR1 SNHLY, CDR2 FYNNEI. Trimming pared 7 bases from V and 11 bases from J, leaving 23 bases between. CDR3 bases: TGTGCCAGCAAGAACCAGGGTTCCCAGAGGACACAGTACTTC. Translated: CASKNQGSQRTQYF.

The J gene is TRBJ1-2, the V gene TRBV5-1, with D hard to call. With 0 bases removed from V and 3 bases from J, the gap between germline ends came to 15 bases. Germline V gene lookup returns CDR1 SGHRS and CDR2 YFSETQ. The CDR3 consists of 16 residues. CDR3 amino acids: CASSLGVDDSYYGYTF. DNA of the CDR3: TGCGCCAGCAGCTTGGGGGTGGATGACTCATACTATGGCTACACCTTC.

The V and J genes are TRBV19 and TRBJ2-7, with a possible D match to TRBD2 (5 bases). Germline values: CDR1 LNHDA, CDR2 SQIVND (reference sequence). The ends were cut back, 5 bases at V and 0 bases at J, with 11 bases in the middle. This CDR3 comprises 14 residues. The CDR3 loop reads CASSPNGDSYEQYF. The CDR3 nucleotides are TGTGCCAGTAGTCCCAACGGGGACTCCTACGAGCAGTACTTC.

This clonotype occurred many times. This chain joins TRBV7-9 and TRBJ2-1; TRBD2 might be the D (6 bases). Per the germline V gene, CDR1 is SEHNR and CDR2 is FQNEAQ (reference sequence). V was clipped by 6 bases and J by 5 bases, with 8 bases between them. This CDR3 region has 12 residues. The CDR3 sequence is CASRGEDNEQFF. CDR3 in DNA: TGTGCCAGCAGAGGGGAGGACAATGAGCAGTTCTTC.

This clonotype was observed many times. Here the CDR3 reads CASRQRGRSSPLHF. CDR3 DNA sequence: TGTGCCAGCAGACAAAGGGGTAGGAGTTCACCCCTCCACTTT. This rearrangement joins TRBV5-6 to TRBJ1-6; TRBD1 is a possible D gene (5 bases). V lost 5 bases, J lost 9 bases, and 15 bases lay in between. The germline CDR1 and CDR2 sequences are SGHDT and YYEEEE. The CDR3 length is 14 residues.

The sample holds one count of this clonotype. The chain couples TRBV9 to TRBJ1-3; no reliable D call. CDR3 length: 13 amino acids. Looked up from germline, CDR1 is SGDLS and CDR2 is YYNGEE. The ends were cut back, 4 bases at V and 4 bases at J, with 9 bases in the middle. CDR3 amino acids: CASSKGAGNTIYF. The CDR3 bases are TGTGCCAGCAGCAAGGGTGCCGGAAACACCATATATTTT.

Turning to this clonotype: A far larger clone lies a single base away; this is likely a read error. The V gene is TRBV6-5, the J gene TRBJ1-2; no clear D gene. The CDR3 loop spans 13 amino acids. CDR1 and CDR2 from the germline V gene are MNHEY and SVGAGI. DNA for the CDR3: TGTCCCAGCAGCCGGCCTGGGGACTATGGCTACACCTTC. Translation gives CPSSRPGDYGYTF.

This clonotype has just one count. The chain combines TRBV7-2 with TRBJ2-1; perhaps TRBD1 as D (6 bases). Trimming left V 2 bases short and J 10 bases short, with 18 bases between. The CDR3 spans 15 residues. Germline loops: CDR1 SGHTA, CDR2 FQGNSA. CDR3 region: CASSLISTARGEQFF. CDR3 coding DNA: TGTGCCAGCAGCTTAATATCTACCGCTAGGGGGGAGCAGTTCTTC.

The CDR3 loop is CSVWWMITEAFF. CDR3 sequence (DNA): TGCAGTGTATGGTGGATGATCACTGAAGCTTTCTTT. This chain links TRBV20-1 with TRBJ1-1; D is uncertain. Germline V lookup: CDR1 DFQATT, CDR2 SNEGSKA (reference sequence). V was shortened by 7 bases and J by 4 bases, with 13 bases between the two germline ends. The CDR3 is 12 residues long.